The clone carrying this T cell receptor (beta chain) was seen a few times. This specimen belongs to a study of blood T cell repertoires in COVID-19. Across the study: PBMCs, B-cell-depleted T cells, or T cells provided the cDNA or gDNA that made up the material.

Per the study methods: Reference gene primer amplification gave estimated nucleated cell counts. Produced via immunoSEQ multiplex PCR; TCRdb's table is partial and in-frame only. The DNA gave D and trimming, while V, J and clone size come from that table. The sample contains 150,000 to 200,000 clones, approximately 90% of which appear only once. This CDR3 has 13 residues. CDR1 and CDR2 (germline): SGHVS, FQNEAQ. V shed 5 bases and J shed 2 bases, with 9 bases lying between them. This rearrangement joins TRBV7-8 to TRBJ1-2; tentatively, D is TRBD1 (6 bases). Sequencing input: peripheral blood. This clonotype originated in a man between 60 and 70 years old with active or convalescent COVID-19. CDR3 sequence: CASSPGVNYGYTF. The DNA for the CDR3 is TGTGCCAGCAGCCCAGGGGTCAACTATGGCTACACCTTC.